A selection of T cell receptor beta chains follows, all from one sample in a study of CD8+ T cells in alopecia areata. TCRdb keeps only in-frame clones here, not all; method: immunoSEQ multiplex PCR. The sample consists of roughly 100,000 clones, around 59% of them appearing once. Sample: CD4+ T cells sorted from blood. The receptors originated from a human donor in good health. The CDR3 runs from the conserved cysteine through the conserved F or W. D genes are given only for firm matches. Not all rows give a size; the values are once, few, many and, for expanded clones, a class.

abundance: -
j_gene: TRBJ1-6
d_gene: -
v_gene: TRBV2
CDR3aa: CASSEMGSPLHF
CDR3nt: TGTGCCAGCAGTGAAATGGGATCACCCCTCCACTTT

abundance: -
j_gene: TRBJ2-1
d_gene: -
v_gene: TRBV7-8
CDR3aa: CASSPSGGRDYNEQFF
CDR3nt: TGTGCCAGCAGCCCCTCGGGTGGCAGGGATTACAATGAGCAGTTCTTC

abundance: -
j_gene: TRBJ2-7
d_gene: TRBD2
v_gene: TRBV5-1
CDR3aa: CASSLGGLAGSYEQYF
CDR3nt: TGCGCCAGCAGCTTGGGTGGACTAGCGGGGTCCTACGAGCAGTACTTC

abundance: -
j_gene: TRBJ1-6
d_gene: -
v_gene: TRBV5-4
CDR3aa: CASSSPPYNSPLHF
CDR3nt: TGTGCCAGCAGCTCCCCCCCCTATAATTCACCCCTCCACTTT

abundance: few
j_gene: TRBJ2-2
d_gene: -
v_gene: TRBV4-3
CDR3aa: CASSQEPATGELFF
CDR3nt: TGCGCCAGCAGCCAAGAGCCGGCTACCGGGGAGCTGTTTTTT

abundance: -
j_gene: TRBJ1-1
d_gene: -
v_gene: TRBV11-2
CDR3aa: CASSLFTTGNTEAFF
CDR3nt: TGTGCCAGCAGCCTATTCACCACGGGGAACACTGAAGCTTTCTTT

abundance: few
j_gene: TRBJ2-1
d_gene: -
v_gene: TRBV29-1
CDR3aa: CSVAYSSYNEQFF
CDR3nt: TGCAGCGTCGCCTATAGCTCCTACAATGAGCAGTTCTTC

abundance: -
j_gene: TRBJ1-1
d_gene: TRBD1
v_gene: TRBV5-1
CDR3aa: CASSWTGLTEAFF
CDR3nt: TGCGCCAGCAGCTGGACAGGGCTCACTGAAGCTTTCTTT

abundance: -
j_gene: TRBJ1-6
d_gene: -
v_gene: TRBV7-2
CDR3aa: CASSKRDSRSYNSPLHF
CDR3nt: TGTGCCAGCAGCAAAAGGGACTCCCGCTCCTATAATTCACCCCTCCACTTT

abundance: -
j_gene: TRBJ2-7
d_gene: TRBD2
v_gene: TRBV29-1
CDR3aa: CSASGLALREQYF
CDR3nt: TGCAGCGCATCGGGACTAGCCCTTCGCGAGCAGTACTTC

abundance: -
j_gene: TRBJ1-2
d_gene: TRBD1
v_gene: TRBV10-3
CDR3aa: CAISDGRTGYGYTF
CDR3nt: TGTGCCATCAGTGATGGGAGGACAGGGTATGGCTACACCTTC

abundance: -
j_gene: TRBJ1-5
d_gene: TRBD1
v_gene: TRBV7-2
CDR3aa: CASSRDSDQPQHF
CDR3nt: TGTGCCAGCAGCCGGGACAGCGATCAGCCCCAGCATTTT

abundance: -
j_gene: TRBJ1-5
d_gene: TRBD1
v_gene: TRBV19
CDR3aa: CASSIRDSRNQPQHF
CDR3nt: TGTGCCAGTAGTATCCGGGACAGTCGCAATCAGCCCCAGCATTTT

abundance: many
j_gene: TRBJ1-4
d_gene: TRBD1
v_gene: TRBV5-1
CDR3aa: CASSLGSRDRAEKLFF
CDR3nt: TGCGCCAGCAGCTTGGGGTCACGGGACAGGGCTGAAAAACTGTTTTTT

abundance: -
j_gene: TRBJ1-1
d_gene: -
v_gene: TRBV15
CDR3aa: CATSKGRGMNTEAFF
CDR3nt: TGTGCCACCAGCAAAGGACGGGGGATGAACACTGAAGCTTTCTTT

abundance: -
j_gene: TRBJ1-4
d_gene: -
v_gene: TRBV6-6
CDR3aa: CASSMPTAATNEKLFF
CDR3nt: TGTGCCAGCAGTATGCCTACAGCCGCAACTAATGAAAAACTGTTTTTT

abundance: -
j_gene: TRBJ2-5
d_gene: TRBD1
v_gene: TRBV10-3
CDR3aa: CAISKGQGYQETQYF
CDR3nt: TGTGCCATCAGTAAGGGACAGGGGTACCAAGAGACCCAGTACTTC

abundance: -
j_gene: TRBJ1-3
d_gene: -
v_gene: TRBV30
CDR3aa: CAWRSGGPGNTIYF
CDR3nt: TGTGCCTGGAGGTCAGGTGGGCCAGGAAACACCATATATTTT

abundance: -
j_gene: TRBJ2-1
d_gene: TRBD2
v_gene: TRBV30
CDR3aa: CAWSRGGNEQFF
CDR3nt: TGTGCCTGGAGTCGGGGGGGGAATGAGCAGTTCTTC

abundance: -
j_gene: TRBJ2-5
d_gene: -
v_gene: TRBV5-1
CDR3aa: CASTPSSTQETQYF
CDR3nt: TGCGCCAGCACCCCCTCGTCTACCCAAGAGACCCAGTACTTC

abundance: -
j_gene: TRBJ2-7
d_gene: -
v_gene: TRBV6-1
CDR3aa: CASMNTGDSYEQYF
CDR3nt: TGTGCCAGCATGAACACAGGTGATTCCTACGAGCAGTACTTC

abundance: few
j_gene: TRBJ2-5
d_gene: -
v_gene: TRBV29-1
CDR3aa: CSVEGGGETQYF
CDR3nt: TGCAGCGTTGAAGGAGGTGGAGAGACCCAGTACTTC

abundance: -
j_gene: TRBJ2-3
d_gene: TRBD2
v_gene: TRBV2
CDR3aa: CASSERLAGTDTQYF
CDR3nt: TGTGCCAGCAGTGAACGGCTAGCGGGCACAGATACGCAGTATTTT

abundance: -
j_gene: TRBJ2-1
d_gene: TRBD1
v_gene: TRBV5-6
CDR3aa: CASSWMTGGAGNEQFF
CDR3nt: TGTGCCAGCAGCTGGATGACAGGGGGCGCGGGGAATGAGCAGTTCTTC

abundance: -
j_gene: TRBJ1-3
d_gene: -
v_gene: TRBV9
CDR3aa: CASSVQGAASSGNTIYF
CDR3nt: TGTGCCAGCAGCGTACAAGGGGCAGCCTCCTCAGGAAACACCATATATTTT

abundance: -
j_gene: TRBJ1-6
d_gene: -
v_gene: TRBV30
CDR3aa: CAWSVRFNLHF
CDR3nt: TGTGCCTGGAGTGTACGATTCAACCTCCACTTT

abundance: -
j_gene: TRBJ1-4
d_gene: -
v_gene: TRBV4-2
CDR3aa: CASSPRDQSNEKLFF
CDR3nt: TGTGCCAGCAGCCCAAGAGACCAGAGTAATGAAAAACTGTTTTTT

abundance: few
j_gene: TRBJ2-5
d_gene: -
v_gene: TRBV29-1
CDR3aa: CSVEDGYF
CDR3nt: TGCAGCGTTGAAGACGGGTACTTC

abundance: -
j_gene: TRBJ2-7
d_gene: -
v_gene: TRBV14
CDR3aa: CASSQDGAGNHEQYF
CDR3nt: TGTGCCAGCAGCCAAGATGGGGCAGGGAACCACGAGCAGTACTTC